This T cell receptor beta chain derives from a study of blood T cell repertoires in COVID-19. Study-level information: COVID-19 samples, acute and convalescent, were from the United States, Italy and Spain. The cDNA or gDNA used as material had been derived from T cells, B-cell-depleted T cells, or PBMCs.

The authors' processing: Reference gene primer amplification gave nucleated cell count estimates. Using immunoSEQ multiplex PCR, the repertoire was profiled, and TCRdb retains in-frame clones only, with some absent. That table gives V, J and clone size, and the DNA gave D and trimming. This table has about 270,000 clones, about nine tenths appearing once. The V end was cut by 4 bases, the J end by 0 bases, with 16 bases between. There are 17 residues in the CDR3. The germline V gene encodes CDR1 MNHEY and CDR2 SVGEGT. The sequenced sample consisted of peripheral blood. The receptor was isolated from a man aged 35-49 years with active or convalescent COVID-19. The chain employs TRBV6-2 or TRBV6-3 and TRBJ2-4, with D possibly matching TRBD1 (5 bases). CDR3 in amino acids: CASSLTVRPLAKNIQYF. DNA for the CDR3: TGTGCCAGCAGTTTGACAGTACGGCCCCTAGCCAAAAACATTCAGTACTTC.